Shown below are 20 T cell receptor beta chains from a single sample sequenced in a study of OX40 agonist ivuxolimab in advanced cancers. Clones were sequenced by immunoSEQ multiplex PCR, and TCRdb holds only the in-frame ones, with some missing. The sample includes about 58,000 clones, 85% to 90% of them seen just once. The specimen was CD4+ or CD8+ T cells sorted from blood, collected in a trial of the OX40 agonist ivuxolimab. The receptors come from an adult with an advanced solid tumor such as melanoma, head and neck, liver or kidney cancer.

This chain uses TRBV5-1 with TRBJ2-7, with 8 bases identical to TRBD1. In germline, CDR1 is SGHRS, CDR2 YFSETQ. This CDR3 has 15 residues. J gave up 4 bases and V 2 bases, and 8 bases lay outside the gene matches. CDR3 in DNA: TGCGCCAGCAGCTTCCTACCGGGACAGGAGTACGAGCAGTACTTC. This sequence encodes CASSFLPGQEYEQYF.

The chain links TRBV30 to TRBJ1-2; 8 nucleotides agree with TRBD1. CDR3 length: 11 amino acids. CDR1 is GTSNPN and CDR2 is SVGIG in the germline V gene (reference sequence). With V trimmed by 5 bases and J by 7 bases, 3 bases remained unmatched. The CDR3 region is CAWGQGSGYTF. The CDR3 region has the DNA TGTGCCTGGGGACAGGGAAGTGGCTACACCTTC.

The J gene is TRBJ1-3, the V gene TRBV9, with D perhaps matching TRBD1 (5 bases). CDR3 length: 14 amino acids. Trimming pared 4 bases from V and 8 bases from J, leaving 16 bases between. Germline V lookup: CDR1 SGDLS, CDR2 YYNGEE. This chain's CDR3 is CASSLSYLGDTIYF. In nucleotides, the CDR3 is TGTGCCAGCAGCCTTTCCTACTTAGGGGACACCATATATTTT.

V is TRBV5-1 and J is TRBJ1-2; D might be TRBD1 (5 bases). The length of the CDR3 is 15 residues. Germline lookup yields CDR1 SGHRS and CDR2 YFSETQ. Trimming pared 0 bases from V and 8 bases from J, leaving 17 bases between. CDR3 coding DNA: TGCGCCAGCAGCTTGGGTACAGGCCCCGGGGGGGGCTACACCTTC. Translation: CASSLGTGPGGGYTF.

The chain couples TRBV7-2 to TRBJ1-2; the D gene is possibly TRBD1 (5 bases). The germline V and J ends were trimmed by 6 bases and 4 bases, with 18 bases remaining between them. The CDR3 runs 15 residues. The germline V gene has CDR1 SGHTA and CDR2 FQGNSA. The CDR3 DNA reads TGTGCCAGCAGATTCGGGGGTCACTCGACCTATGGCTACACCTTC. Protein: CASRFGGHSTYGYTF. The whole variable domain, remainder taken from reference TRBV7-2 and TRBJ1-2, is GAGVSQSPSNKVTEKGKDVELRCDPISGHTALYWYRQSLGQGLEFLIYFQGNSAPDKSGLPSDRFSAERTGGSVSTLTIQRTQQEDSAVYLCASRFGGHSTYGYTFGSGTRLTVV.

J is TRBJ1-2 and V is TRBV5-8, with a tentative D call TRBD1 (5 bases). The CDR3 has 15 residues. The V end lost 4 bases, the J end lost 5 bases, and 18 bases lay between the germline ends. Looked up from germline, CDR1 is SGHTS and CDR2 is YDEGEE. CDR3 residues: CASSQNGGSPYGYTF. The CDR3 nucleotides are TGTGCCAGCAGCCAGAACGGGGGATCCCCATATGGCTACACCTTC.

The gene calls are TRBV7-6 and TRBJ2-3; D is uncertain. Trimming cost V 3 bases and J 5 bases, with 15 bases left between them. The CDR3 loop spans 15 amino acids. Germline V gene sequence: CDR1 SGHVS, CDR2 FNYEAQ. CDR3 region: CASSLGAVPGDTQYF. The CDR3 DNA reads TGTGCCAGCAGCTTGGGCGCGGTTCCCGGAGATACGCAGTATTTT. The variable domain in full, completed from reference TRBV7-6 and TRBJ2-3, reads GAGVSQSPRYKVTKRGQDVALRCDPISGHVSLYWYRQALGQGPEFLTYFNYEAQQDKSGLPNDRFSAERPEGSISTLTIQRTEQRDSAMYRCASSLGAVPGDTQYFGPGTRLTVL.

The chain uses TRBV7-8 and TRBJ1-2, with no clear D. The CDR3 has 15 residues. With 1 base removed from V and 1 base from J, the gap between germline ends came to 10 bases. The germline gives CDR1 SGHVS, CDR2 FQNEAQ. CDR3 region: CASSLVGHFNYGYTF. The CDR3 nucleotides are TGTGCCAGCAGCTTAGTAGGGCACTTTAACTATGGCTACACCTTC.

V and J are TRBV11-2 and TRBJ1-2; 9 nucleotides align to TRBD1. CDR1 is SGHAT and CDR2 is FQNNGV in the germline V gene. V lost 5 bases to trimming and J lost 6 bases; unmatched junction nucleotides: 7. CDR3 length equals 14 residues. The chain's CDR3 is CASSTNRGRDGYTF. CDR3 bases: TGTGCCAGCAGCACAAACAGGGGGCGGGATGGCTACACCTTC.

The rearrangement joins TRBV6-6 to TRBJ2-7; 10 bases fit TRBD2. CDR3 length equals 15 residues. The germline CDR1 and CDR2 sequences are MNHNY and SVGAGI (reference sequence). J lost 2 bases, V lost 6 bases, and 7 bases had no gene match. The CDR3 sequence: CASSETSGAPYEQYF. The DNA for the CDR3 is TGTGCCAGCAGCGAAACTAGCGGGGCTCCCTACGAGCAGTACTTC.

This chain joins TRBV15 and TRBJ1-2; D gene unclear. CDR3 size: 12 residues. V was cut by 6 bases and J by 3 bases, with 8 bases left in between. Germline assignment: CDR1 LNHNV and CDR2 YYDKDF (reference sequence). As DNA, the CDR3 is TGTGCCACCAGTAATGGGGACTATGGCTACACCTTC. Amino acids: CATSNGDYGYTF.

The genes are TRBV7-8 and TRBJ1-4; D is unclear. The germline CDR1 and CDR2 sequences are SGHVS and FQNEAQ. The CDR3 has 15 amino acids. Trimming shortened V by 2 bases and J by 8 bases, and 15 bases separated the two germline ends. The CDR3 DNA sequence: TGTGCCAGCAGCTTAAGCCCGCAATTGGGGGAAAAACTGTTTTTT. Translation: CASSLSPQLGEKLFF.

With respect to this clone: Possible read error: a much larger clone is one base away. The chain couples TRBV29-1 to TRBJ1-1; possible D gene TRBD1, 6 bases. This CDR3 spans 15 amino acids. The germline CDR1 and CDR2 sequences are SQVTM and ANQGSEA. The DNA for the CDR3 is TGCAGCATTGAAAAGGGGGGGCAGGGAGGCACTGAAGCTTTCTTT. Translating it yields CSIEKGGQGGTEAFF.

The genes are TRBV5-6 and TRBJ1-2; 7 bases line up with TRBD1. CDR1 and CDR2 (germline): SGHDT, YYEEEE. After removal of 1 base from V and 5 bases from J, the junction contained 5 bases not matched to a gene. The CDR3 is made up of 14 amino acids. In DNA form, the CDR3 reads TGTGCCAGCAGCTTGTCACGGACAGGATATGGCTACACCTTC. Encoded protein: CASSLSRTGYGYTF.

A word on this clone: Germline is not matched at one junction end, which may reflect a read error. Other DNA sequences from this sample encode an identical CDR3 as well. The gene calls are TRBV27 and TRBJ1-1; weak D call: TRBD1 (6 bases). CDR3 length: 15 residues. The germline CDR1 and CDR2 sequences are MNHEY and SMNVEV (reference sequence). The CDR3 protein is CASRPTGTTNTEAFF. CDR3 nucleotides: TGTGCCAGCAGACCTACCGGGACAACCAACACTGAGGCTTTCTTT.

This clone was recorded only once. Here the CDR3 DNA reads TGCAGCGCTGGACAGGACTATGGCTACACCTTC. This codes for CSAGQDYGYTF. The rearrangement links TRBV29-1 to TRBJ1-2, with 7 bases identical to TRBD1. CDR1 SQVTM and CDR2 ANQGSEA come from the germline V gene. J lost 3 bases, V lost 7 bases, and 2 bases had no gene match. The CDR3 has 11 residues.

The chain links TRBV5-1 to TRBJ2-7, with D hard to call. Germline values: CDR1 SGHRS, CDR2 YFSETQ. V was clipped by 5 bases and J by 1 base, with 10 bases between them. The CDR3 runs to 13 residues. The CDR3: CASRVTQSYEQYF. The CDR3 DNA sequence: TGCGCCAGCAGGGTGACACAATCCTACGAGCAGTACTTC. Combining the CDR3 with reference TRBV5-1 and TRBJ2-7 gives the whole variable domain KAGVTQTPRYLIKTRGQQVTLSCSPISGHRSVSWYQQTPGQGLQFLFEYFSETQRNKGNFPGRFSGRQFSNSRSEMNVSTLELGDSALYLCASRVTQSYEQYFGPGTRLTVT.

J is TRBJ1-2 and V is TRBV6-1; D remains ambiguous. CDR3 length equals 15 residues. V shed 5 bases and J shed 3 bases, with 16 bases lying between them. Germline lookup yields CDR1 MNHNS and CDR2 SASEGT. CDR3 bases: TGTGCCAGCAGTCCCTCCGGGAGGGCATACTATGGCTACACCTTC. Residues: CASSPSGRAYYGYTF.

The chain employs TRBV14 and TRBJ2-3; no reliable D call. Per the germline V gene, CDR1 is SGHDN and CDR2 is FVKESK. The V end lost 0 bases, the J end lost 6 bases, and 10 bases lay between the germline ends. The CDR3 runs to 14 residues. CDR3 coding DNA: TGTGCCAGCAGCCAAGAAGCGTTGGTGGATACGCAGTATTTT. It specifies CASSQEALVDTQYF.

The count of this clone is one. The V call is TRBV19, the J call TRBJ2-6; D is unresolved. The V gene's germline CDR1 is LNHDA and CDR2 SQIVND (reference sequence). Trimming took off 6 bases at V and 0 bases at J, with 9 bases between the two ends. The CDR3 has 15 residues. The chain's CDR3 is CASRPRNSGANVLTF. The CDR3 nucleotides read TGTGCCAGTAGGCCTCGGAACTCTGGGGCCAACGTCCTGACTTTC.